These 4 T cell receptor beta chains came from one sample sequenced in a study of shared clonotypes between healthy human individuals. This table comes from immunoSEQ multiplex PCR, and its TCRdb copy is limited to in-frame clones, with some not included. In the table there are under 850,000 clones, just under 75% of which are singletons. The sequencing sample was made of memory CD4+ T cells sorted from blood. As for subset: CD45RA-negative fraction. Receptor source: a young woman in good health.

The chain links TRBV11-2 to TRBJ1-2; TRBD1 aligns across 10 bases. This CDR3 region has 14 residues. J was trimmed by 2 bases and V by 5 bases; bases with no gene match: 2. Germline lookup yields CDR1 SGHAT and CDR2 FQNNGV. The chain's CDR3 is CASSLGQGNYGYTF. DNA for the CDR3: TGTGCCAGCAGCCTGGGACAGGGGAACTATGGCTACACCTTC.

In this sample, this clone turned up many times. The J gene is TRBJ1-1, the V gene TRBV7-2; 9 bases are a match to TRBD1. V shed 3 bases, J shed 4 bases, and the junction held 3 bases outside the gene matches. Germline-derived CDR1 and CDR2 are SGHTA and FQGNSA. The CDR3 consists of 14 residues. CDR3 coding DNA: TGTGCCAGCAGCTTCCGGGACAGGGTCACTGAAGCTTTCTTT. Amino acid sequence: CASSFRDRVTEAFF.

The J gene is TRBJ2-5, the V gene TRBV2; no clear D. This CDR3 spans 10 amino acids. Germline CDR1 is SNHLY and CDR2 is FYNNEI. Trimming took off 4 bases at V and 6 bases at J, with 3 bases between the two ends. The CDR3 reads CASSGKTQYF. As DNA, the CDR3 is TGTGCCAGCAGTGGAAAGACCCAGTACTTC.

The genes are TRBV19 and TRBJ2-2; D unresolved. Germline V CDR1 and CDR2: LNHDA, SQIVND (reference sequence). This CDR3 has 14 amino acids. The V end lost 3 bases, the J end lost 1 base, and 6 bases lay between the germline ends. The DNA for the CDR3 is TGTGCCAGTAGTATTTTGGGGAACACCGGGGAGCTGTTTTTT. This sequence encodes CASSILGNTGELFF. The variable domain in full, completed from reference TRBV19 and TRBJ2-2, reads DGGITQSPKYLFRKEGQNVTLSCEQNLNHDAMYWYRQDPGQGLRLIYYSQIVNDFQKGDIAEGYSVSREKKESFPLTVTSAQKNPTAFYLCASSILGNTGELFFGEGSRLTVL.